These 18 T cell receptor beta chains were sequenced from one sample in a study of blood T cell repertoires in COVID-19. Clones were read by immunoSEQ multiplex PCR, and TCRdb kept only the in-frame ones, dropping some. Of about 110,000 clones in the sample, about three quarters were seen once. Input material: peripheral blood. All receptors come from a human donor in a cohort sampled during active or convalescent COVID-19.

For the CDR3, the DNA is TGTGCCAGTAGTACCCGACTAGCGGGAGGGTGGACAGATACGCAGTATTTT. Protein sequence: CASSTRLAGGWTDTQYF. This chain connects TRBV19 to TRBJ2-3; TRBD2 matches at 14 bases. Germline CDR1 is LNHDA and CDR2 is SQIVND (reference sequence). CDR3 length: 17 residues. V was clipped by 4 bases and J by 3 bases; unmatched bases: 6.

The chain's CDR3 is CASSRGPGWATEQFF. The CDR3, as DNA: TGTGCCAGCAGCCGAGGGCCTGGCTGGGCTACTGAGCAGTTCTTC. This chain connects TRBV3-1 (or the pseudogene TRBV3-2) to TRBJ2-1; D possibly corresponds to TRBD2 (5 bases). CDR1 is LGHDT and CDR2 is YNNKEL in the germline V gene (reference sequence). Trimming took off 4 bases at V and 9 bases at J, with 19 bases between the two ends. This CDR3 contains 15 residues.

This chain connects TRBV5-1 to TRBJ1-5; the match to TRBD1 covers 7 bases. The germline gives CDR1 SGHRS, CDR2 YFSETQ. The CDR3 totals 15 residues. V dropped 3 bases and J dropped 1; count of bases not matched to a gene: 4. CDR3 in amino acids: CASSSTGQSNQPQHF. CDR3 bases: TGCGCCAGCAGCTCGACAGGGCAGAGCAATCAGCCCCAGCATTTT.

The chain is built from TRBV2 and TRBJ2-5; possibly TRBD2 for D (6 bases). Per germline, CDR1 SNHLY and CDR2 FYNNEI. The CDR3 has 13 amino acids. Trimming removed 6 bases at V and 4 bases at J, with 12 bases between. The chain's CDR3 is CASRASEIETQYF. CDR3 bases: TGTGCCAGCAGGGCTAGCGAGATAGAGACCCAGTACTTC.

This sequence joins TRBV6-2 or TRBV6-3 and TRBJ1-1; D may be TRBD1 (5 bases). CDR3 length: 13 amino acids. Germline-derived CDR1 and CDR2 are MNHEY and SVGEGT. With 6 bases removed from V and 0 bases from J, the gap between germline ends came to 8 bases. The CDR3 loop reads CASSHRMNTEAFF. CDR3 sequence (DNA): TGTGCCAGCAGCCACAGGATGAACACTGAAGCTTTCTTT.

The CDR3 sequence: CASSQVLTSGTTDTQYF. In DNA form, the CDR3 reads TGCGCCAGCAGCCAAGTACTAACTAGCGGGACGACAGATACGCAGTATTTT. The chain combines TRBV4-3 with TRBJ2-3, with 10 bases lining up with TRBD2. CDR1 is LGHNA and CDR2 is YSLEER in the germline V gene. The trim removed 1 base at V and 3 bases at J, leaving 7 bases unmatched. The CDR3 has 17 residues.

The rearrangement links TRBV6-1 to TRBJ1-5; 7 nucleotides line up with TRBD1. The germline gives CDR1 MNHNS, CDR2 SASEGT. This CDR3 comprises 16 residues. V was pared by 2 bases and J by 3 bases, with 7 bases of the junction left unmatched. CDR3 in amino acids: CASSEFSRGNNQPQHF. The CDR3 nucleotides are TGTGCCAGCAGTGAATTTTCCAGGGGGAACAATCAGCCCCAGCATTTT.

V is TRBV2 and J is TRBJ1-4; no clear D. Germline CDR1 is SNHLY and CDR2 is FYNNEI. The CDR3 loop spans 14 amino acids. The V end was cut by 6 bases, the J end by 1 base, with 9 bases between. This CDR3 is CASRTGETNEKLFF. The DNA for the CDR3 is TGTGCCAGCAGGACGGGAGAAACTAATGAAAAACTGTTTTTT.

This clone was counted once. The chain employs TRBV24-1 and TRBJ2-1, with 10 bases identical to TRBD2. Germline CDR1 is KGHDR and CDR2 is SFDVKD. The CDR3 is 16 residues long. With V trimmed by 5 bases and J by 3 bases, 6 bases remained unmatched. This chain's CDR3 is CATSVGSGGLYNEQFF. The CDR3 DNA reads TGTGCCACCAGTGTGGGTAGCGGGGGGCTCTACAATGAGCAGTTCTTC.

This chain uses TRBV7-9 with TRBJ2-2; D ambiguous. The CDR3 has 15 amino acids. Germline V gene data show CDR1 as SEHNR and CDR2 as FQNEAQ (reference sequence). Deletions cut 0 bases from V and 5 bases from J, with 10 bases between. CDR3: CASSLASPRTGELFF. In DNA, the CDR3 is TGTGCCAGCAGCTTAGCGTCGCCCAGGACCGGGGAGCTGTTTTTT.

The chain couples TRBV7-2 to TRBJ1-6; TRBD1 agrees at 8 bases. The CDR3 consists of 14 residues. Germline trimming cut 5 bases from V and 9 bases from J; bases unmatched to any gene: 6. The germline V gene encodes CDR1 SGHTA and CDR2 FQGNSA. CDR3 in DNA: TGTGCCAGCAGCCCCACAGGGGGAATTTCACCCCTCCACTTT. Translated: CASSPTGGISPLHF.

V usage is TRBV5-1 and J usage is TRBJ2-7, with a tentative D call TRBD2 (6 bases). With 6 bases removed from V and 0 bases from J, the gap between germline ends came to 13 bases. The germline gives CDR1 SGHRS, CDR2 YFSETQ. This CDR3 has 14 residues. The CDR3 reads CASTGVPGSYEQYF. The CDR3 DNA reads TGCGCCAGCACGGGGGTTCCTGGCTCCTACGAGCAGTACTTC.

This clone was detected only once. The chain couples TRBV15 to TRBJ2-5; no definite D call. The length of the CDR3 is 13 residues. Trimming shortened V by 0 bases and J by 5 bases, and 7 bases separated the two germline ends. Germline values: CDR1 LNHNV, CDR2 YYDKDF (reference sequence). The CDR3 is CATSRDRWETQYF. CDR3 nucleotides: TGTGCCACCAGCAGAGATAGATGGGAGACCCAGTACTTC.

The CDR3 reads CASSQIGGASYNEQFF. CDR3 bases: TGCGCCAGCAGCCAAATCGGGGGGGCGTCCTACAATGAGCAGTTCTTC. J is TRBJ2-1 and V is TRBV4-1, with 8 bases that match TRBD2. CDR1 MGHRA and CDR2 YSYEKL come from the germline V gene. The V gene end was trimmed by 2 bases and the J gene end by 1 base; junction bases not matched to a gene: 4. The length of the CDR3 is 16 residues.

The chain joins TRBV5-8 to TRBJ1-5, with a possible D match to TRBD1 (5 bases). From germline, CDR1 is SGHTS and CDR2 YDEGEE. V lost 1 base, J lost 1 base, and 15 bases lay in between. The CDR3 loop spans 17 amino acids. This chain's CDR3 is CASSLRAGMGSNQPQHF. The DNA for the CDR3 is TGTGCCAGCAGCTTGCGGGCAGGGATGGGAAGCAATCAGCCCCAGCATTTT.

V and J are TRBV27 and TRBJ2-1; 13 nucleotides match TRBD2. From germline, CDR1 is MNHEY and CDR2 SMNVEV (reference sequence). V gave up 5 bases and J gave up 4 bases; unmatched junction bases: 8. This CDR3 has 17 residues. The CDR3 region is CASSTTLGLAGYNEQFF. The DNA of the CDR3 is TGTGCCAGCAGTACTACCCTGGGACTAGCGGGATACAATGAGCAGTTCTTC.

The chain joins TRBV6-5 to TRBJ1-2; 7 nucleotides align to TRBD1. CDR3 length equals 14 residues. The V gene end was trimmed by 6 bases and the J gene end by 4 bases; junction bases not matched to a gene: 8. Germline V gene lookup returns CDR1 MNHEY and CDR2 SVGAGI. The CDR3 spells CASRQTGRFYGYTF. CDR3 coding DNA: TGTGCCAGCAGGCAGACAGGGCGGTTCTATGGCTACACCTTC.

The chain recombines TRBV6-2 or TRBV6-3 with TRBJ2-7; possible D gene TRBD2, 7 bases. With 0 bases removed from V and 3 bases from J, the gap between germline ends came to 21 bases. The CDR3 sequence is 18 residues long. CDR1 and CDR2 from the germline V gene are MNHEY and SVGEGT. The DNA of the CDR3 is TGTGCCAGCAGTTACTCGATCGCGGGGGCTACTGGATTCTACGAGCAGTACTTC. It codes for CASSYSIAGATGFYEQYF.